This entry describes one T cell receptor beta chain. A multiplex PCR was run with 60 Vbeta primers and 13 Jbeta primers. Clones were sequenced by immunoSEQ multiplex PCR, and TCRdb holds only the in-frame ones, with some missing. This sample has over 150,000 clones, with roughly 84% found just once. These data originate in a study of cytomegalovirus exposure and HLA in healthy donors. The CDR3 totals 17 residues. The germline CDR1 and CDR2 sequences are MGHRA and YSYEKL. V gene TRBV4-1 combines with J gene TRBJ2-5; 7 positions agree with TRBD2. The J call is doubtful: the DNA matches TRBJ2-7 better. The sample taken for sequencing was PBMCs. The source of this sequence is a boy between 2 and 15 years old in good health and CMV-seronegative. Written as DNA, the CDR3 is TGCGCCAGCAGCCAAGGCTTCGGGACTATGGGTACCTACGAGCAGTACTTC. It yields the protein CASSQGFGTMGTYEQYF.